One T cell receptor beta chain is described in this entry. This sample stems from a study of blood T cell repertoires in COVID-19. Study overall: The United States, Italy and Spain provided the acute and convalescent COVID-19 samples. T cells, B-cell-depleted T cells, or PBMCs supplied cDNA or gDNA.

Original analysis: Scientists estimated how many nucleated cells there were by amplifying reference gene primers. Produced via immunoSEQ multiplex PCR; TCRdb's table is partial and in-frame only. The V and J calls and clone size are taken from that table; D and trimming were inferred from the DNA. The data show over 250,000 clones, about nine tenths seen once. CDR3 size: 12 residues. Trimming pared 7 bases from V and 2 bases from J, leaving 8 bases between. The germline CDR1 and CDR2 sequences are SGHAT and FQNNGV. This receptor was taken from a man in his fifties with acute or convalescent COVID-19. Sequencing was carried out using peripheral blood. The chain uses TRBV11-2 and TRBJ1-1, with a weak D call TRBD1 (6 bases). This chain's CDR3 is CASKGHNTEAFF. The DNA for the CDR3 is TGTGCCAGCAAGGGACATAACACTGAAGCTTTCTTT.